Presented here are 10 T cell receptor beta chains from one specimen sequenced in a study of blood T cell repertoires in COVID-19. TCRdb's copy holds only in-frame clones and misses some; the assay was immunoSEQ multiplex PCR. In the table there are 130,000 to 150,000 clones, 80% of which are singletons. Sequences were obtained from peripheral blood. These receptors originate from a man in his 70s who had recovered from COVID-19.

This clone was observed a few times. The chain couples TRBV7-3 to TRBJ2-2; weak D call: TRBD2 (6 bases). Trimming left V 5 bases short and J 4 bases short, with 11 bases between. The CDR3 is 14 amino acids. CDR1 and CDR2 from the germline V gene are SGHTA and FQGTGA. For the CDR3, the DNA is TGTGCCAGCAGCACCTACGGGGGCACCGGGGAGCTGTTTTTT. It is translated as CASSTYGGTGELFF.

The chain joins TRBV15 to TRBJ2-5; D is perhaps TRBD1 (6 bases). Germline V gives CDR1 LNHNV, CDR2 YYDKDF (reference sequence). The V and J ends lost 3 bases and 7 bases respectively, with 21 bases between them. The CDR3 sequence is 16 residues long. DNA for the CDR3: TGTGCCACCAGCAGTTCTAAACCAGGGGAGTTGGGGACCCAGTACTTC. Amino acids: CATSSSKPGELGTQYF.

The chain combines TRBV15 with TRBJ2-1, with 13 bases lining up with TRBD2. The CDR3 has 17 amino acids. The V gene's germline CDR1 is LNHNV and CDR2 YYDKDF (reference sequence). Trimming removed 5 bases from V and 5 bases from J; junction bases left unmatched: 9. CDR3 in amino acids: CATSETSGRYGNNEQFF. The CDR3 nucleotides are TGTGCCACCAGCGAGACTAGCGGGAGGTACGGTAACAATGAGCAGTTCTTC.

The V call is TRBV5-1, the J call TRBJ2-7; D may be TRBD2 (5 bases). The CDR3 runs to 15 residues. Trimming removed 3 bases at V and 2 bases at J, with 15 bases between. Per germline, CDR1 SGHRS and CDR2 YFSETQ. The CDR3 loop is CASSWESGIAYEQYF. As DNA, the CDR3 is TGCGCCAGCAGCTGGGAGTCCGGGATCGCCTACGAGCAGTACTTC.

The CDR3 sequence is CSALAGEYNEQFF. The CDR3 DNA is TGCAGCGCCCTAGCGGGAGAGTACAATGAGCAGTTCTTC. The genes are TRBV29-1 and TRBJ2-1, with 10 bases identical to TRBD2. V shed 7 bases and J 4 bases; nucleotides not matched to a gene: 4. Germline V gives CDR1 SQVTM, CDR2 ANQGSEA. The CDR3 has 13 amino acids.

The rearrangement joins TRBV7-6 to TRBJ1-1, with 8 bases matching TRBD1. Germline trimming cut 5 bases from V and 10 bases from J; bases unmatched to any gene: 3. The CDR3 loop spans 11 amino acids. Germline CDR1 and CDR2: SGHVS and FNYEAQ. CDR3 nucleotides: TGTGCCAGCAGCAACACAGGGGGAGCTTTCTTT. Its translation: CASSNTGGAFF.

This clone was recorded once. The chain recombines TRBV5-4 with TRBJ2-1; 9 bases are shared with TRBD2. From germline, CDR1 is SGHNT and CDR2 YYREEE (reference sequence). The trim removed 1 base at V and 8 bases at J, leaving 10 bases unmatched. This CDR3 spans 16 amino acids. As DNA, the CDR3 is TGTGCCAGCAGCTTGAACGGGGCTAGCGGGAACGATGAGCAGTTCTTC. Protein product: CASSLNGASGNDEQFF.

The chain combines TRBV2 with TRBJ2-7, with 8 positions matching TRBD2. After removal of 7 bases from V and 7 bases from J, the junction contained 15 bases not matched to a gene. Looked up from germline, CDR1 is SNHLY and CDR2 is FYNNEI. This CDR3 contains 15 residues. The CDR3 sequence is CASKGRLAGGVEQYF. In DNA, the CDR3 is TGTGCCAGCAAGGGGAGGCTAGCGGGTGGTGTAGAGCAGTACTTC.

Here the CDR3 reads CAWSVRAGLPYNEQFF. The DNA of the CDR3 is TGTGCCTGGAGTGTAAGGGCGGGGTTACCCTACAATGAGCAGTTCTTC. The J gene is TRBJ2-1, the V gene TRBV30, with D possibly matching TRBD2 (6 bases). Germline CDR1 GTSNPN, CDR2 SVGIG (reference sequence). This CDR3 comprises 16 residues. With 0 bases removed from V and 2 bases from J, the gap between germline ends came to 14 bases.

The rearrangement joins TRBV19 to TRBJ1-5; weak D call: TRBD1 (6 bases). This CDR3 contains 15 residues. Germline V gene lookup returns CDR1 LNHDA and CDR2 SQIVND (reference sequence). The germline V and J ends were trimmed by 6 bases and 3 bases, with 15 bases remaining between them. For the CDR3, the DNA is TGTGCCAGTAGCTTCCGGCCAGGGGTCAATCAGCCCCAGCATTTT. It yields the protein CASSFRPGVNQPQHF.